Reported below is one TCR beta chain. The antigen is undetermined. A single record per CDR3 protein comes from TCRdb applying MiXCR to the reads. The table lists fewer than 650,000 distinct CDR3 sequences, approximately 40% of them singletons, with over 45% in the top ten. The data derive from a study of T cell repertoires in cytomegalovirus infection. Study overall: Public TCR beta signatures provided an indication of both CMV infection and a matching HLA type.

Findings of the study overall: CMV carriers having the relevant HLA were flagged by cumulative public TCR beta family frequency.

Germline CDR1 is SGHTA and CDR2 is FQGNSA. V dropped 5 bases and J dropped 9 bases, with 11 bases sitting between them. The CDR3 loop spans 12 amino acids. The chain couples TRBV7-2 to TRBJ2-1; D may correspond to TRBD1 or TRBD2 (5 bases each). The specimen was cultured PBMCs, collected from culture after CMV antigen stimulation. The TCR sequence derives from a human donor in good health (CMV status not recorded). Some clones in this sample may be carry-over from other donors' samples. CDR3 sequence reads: CASSRAGGEQFF. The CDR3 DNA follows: TGTGCCAGCAGCCGGGCTGGGGGTGAGCAGTTCTTC.